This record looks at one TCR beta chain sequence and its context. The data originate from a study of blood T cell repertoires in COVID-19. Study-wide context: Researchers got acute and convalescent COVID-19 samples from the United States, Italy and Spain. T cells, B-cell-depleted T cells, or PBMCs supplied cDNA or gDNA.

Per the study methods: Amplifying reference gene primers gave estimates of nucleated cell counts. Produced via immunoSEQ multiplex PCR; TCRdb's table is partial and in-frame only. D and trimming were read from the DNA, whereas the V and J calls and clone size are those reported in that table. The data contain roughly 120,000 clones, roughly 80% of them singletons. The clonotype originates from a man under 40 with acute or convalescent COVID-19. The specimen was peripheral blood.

In DNA, the CDR3 is TGTGCCAGCAGCAAGCGGGAGAGGATAGATACGCAGTATTTT. It translates to CASSKRERIDTQYF. The gene calls are TRBV9 and TRBJ2-3; 8 bases are a match to TRBD2. This CDR3 has 14 residues. CDR1 is SGDLS, CDR2 YYNGEE, per germline. The V segment lost 4 bases and the J segment 5 bases; nucleotides outside the gene matches: 6.